Given below is one TCR beta chain in context. This clone was seen a handful of times. Its antigen remains undetermined. Per-base quality was not reported, and no clone a single base away is much larger than it. Within the sample, other DNA sequences also encode this same CDR3. Trimming takes 0 bases from V and 2 bases from J, and the germline ends sit 4 bases apart. CDR1 and CDR2 were assigned from the germline V gene as SGHRS and YFSETQ. The CDR3 measures 13 amino acids from cysteine to phenylalanine. Only the CDR3 portion is preserved as DNA: 39 bases, with reading frame beginning at the first base. Each donor gave one peripheral blood draw, roughly 0.12 L on average, collected into heparinised tubes. Using a panel that included CD45RO, CCR7, CD25, CD127, CD95 and CD27, naive, central memory, regulatory and stem cell-like memory CD4+ T cells were sorted on a BD FACSAria II. All sorted populations exceeded 95% purity. Right away, PBMCs were isolated by Lymphoprep density gradient centrifugation and were stained directly, with no culture step. So that batch effects would be minimized, each experiment stained and sorted samples in pairs, pairing one healthy donor with one patient.

This specimen belongs to a study of beta chain features in type 1 diabetes (dated by TCRdb to 2016 to 2018). In the study overall: Mean age, gender distribution, total cell number and subset yield were not different between patients and healthy donors. A total of under 140,000,000 sorted cells were examined across all samples, and the number of cells per subset was strongly correlated with RNA yield. In the study, recently diagnosed type 1 diabetes patients and matched healthy donors were compared on the TCRB repertoires of their sorted circulating CD4+ T cell subsets. Naive and central memory subsets were obtained from all 30 or so donors, but regulatory and stem cell-like memory subsets were isolated from only 8 patients and roughly 8 healthy donors.

The full study reports these points: HLA sub-analyses involved small numbers of individuals, so any influence of HLA type on TCRB rearrangement remained unresolved. Type 1 diabetes patients showed a moderate but significant shortening of TCRB CDR3 length in all four CD4+ subsets. Shorter templates might be favored by PCR, yet because patient and control samples were amplified and corrected together, any such skew would affect both groups equally. At VDJ recombination sites, patients with type 1 diabetes made fewer insertions and deleted more nucleotides, a pattern implying thymic rearrangement abnormalities. Because cDNA was sequenced instead of genomic DNA, activated cells with high expression could be over-represented, although the groups did not differ in activation or CD3 levels. Naive, central memory and regulatory TCRB repertoires appeared to be more similar among patients than among healthy donors.

The High Capacity cDNA Reverse Transcription Kit was used to reverse transcribe all of the isolated RNA, meaning that expressed TCRB transcripts were what got sequenced. Naive, central memory and regulatory T cell samples underwent deep immunoSEQ sequencing, averaging around 3.9 million total reads per sample. Sorted cells were lysed in RLT buffer and RNA was extracted with DNase-treated RNeasy Micro or Mini kits, depending on cell number. Each cell subset was processed separately to prevent cross-contamination, with patient and healthy donor samples processed together. TCRB sequences were amplified from cDNA with the immunoSEQ multiplex PCR, producing 87-bp fragments spanning the CDR3 region. The amplicons were sequenced using the Illumina HiSeq platform. The original methods were these. PCR bias was computationally corrected using synthetic template baselines, reads within Hamming distance 2 were collapsed, and singletons that could not be merged were discarded. Reads were aligned to IMGT to assign V, D and J genes, CDR3 length, and insertions or deletions at six rearrangement sites. Within each subset, clonotype counts were normalized to sorted cell number, and only after that were true diversity and Gini coefficients computed with the tcR R package. The overlap coefficient, calculated on TCRB nucleotide sequences, was used to quantify repertoire sharing. What TCRdb holds here is the immuneACCESS table cut down to in-frame rearrangements. Part of the clones is not present; checked against another copy, under half of the missing clones reflect an unresolved V gene, and the others are unexplained. The D gene and trimming were derived from the DNA, and the V and J assignments and clone size from that table. The sample table contains almost 350,000 clones; only one count was recorded for 7% to 9% of them. Of the sample, approximately 0.44% is held by the ten largest clones.

Rearrangement joined TRBV5-1 to TRBJ2-3; no D segment can be confidently identified. This TCR derives from a woman between 18 and 30 years old in good health. The source material was central memory CD4+ T cells from blood. The nucleotides are TGCGCCAGCAGCTTGGCCTACACAGATACGCAGTATTTT. Its coded protein is CASSLAYTDTQYF.